The 29 T cell receptor beta chains below all came from one sample that was sequenced in a study of cytomegalovirus exposure and HLA in healthy donors. PCR employed 60 Vbeta and 13 Jbeta primers. Sequencing was performed with immunoSEQ multiplex PCR; in TCRdb, only in-frame clones are kept and a portion is missing. Among roughly 100,000 clones listed, over 70% were seen once. The sequenced material came from PBMCs. These TCRs come from a female donor in good health and CMV-seronegative.

The chain carries TRBV19 and TRBJ2-1; 7 bases agree with TRBD1. This CDR3 is 15 amino acids long. Per germline, CDR1 LNHDA and CDR2 SQIVND (reference sequence). V dropped 3 bases and J dropped 6; count of bases not matched to a gene: 8. The CDR3 DNA reads as TGTGCCAGTAGTATGGACAGGTCGTCTATCAATGAGCAGTTCTTC. This encodes CASSMDRSSINEQFF.

J is TRBJ2-1 and V is TRBV27; 13 nucleotides align to TRBD2. Unmatched junction bases numbered 9, after V lost 3 bases and J lost 10 bases. Germline CDR1 and CDR2: MNHEY and SMNVEV (reference sequence). This CDR3 is built from 16 residues. CDR3 in amino acids: CASSLPGLAGLTEQFF. The CDR3 DNA sequence: TGTGCCAGCAGTTTGCCGGGACTAGCGGGACTTACCGAGCAGTTCTTC.

This clone has just one count. CDR3: CASSLPPQAHYGYTF. DNA of the CDR3: TGTGCCAGCAGCTTACCCCCTCAGGCGCACTATGGCTACACCTTC. The chain uses TRBV7-2 and TRBJ1-2; D is uncertain. CDR3 length: 15 amino acids. V was pared by 2 bases and J by 3 bases, with 13 bases between. Germline V lookup: CDR1 SGHTA, CDR2 FQGNSA.

This clone has only one observation. This sequence joins TRBV5-4 and TRBJ1-2; D is unclear. V was shortened by 4 bases and J by 10 bases, with 17 bases between the two germline ends. There are 13 residues in the CDR3. CDR1 SGHNT and CDR2 YYREEE come from the germline V gene (reference sequence). CDR3 sequence: CASSKEPMVDYTF. The CDR3 region has the DNA TGTGCCAGCAGCAAAGAGCCTATGGTAGACTACACCTTC.

This clone showed up just a few times. The chain joins TRBV4-1 to TRBJ2-7; 9 bases line up with TRBD1. The V segment lost 4 bases and the J segment 3 bases; nucleotides outside the gene matches: 4. This CDR3 region has 14 residues. Germline CDR1 and CDR2: MGHRA and YSYEKL. CDR3 DNA: TGCGCCAGCAGCCCAAGACAGGGGGGCTACGAGCAGTACTTC. Translated: CASSPRQGGYEQYF.

In its sample, this clone was seen a few times. Other nucleotide sequences from this sample produce the same CDR3. V is TRBV9 and J is TRBJ2-7; 8 bases align to TRBD2. Germline lookup yields CDR1 SGDLS and CDR2 YYNGEE. The length of the CDR3 is 16 residues. The V gene end was trimmed by 0 bases and the J gene end by 5 bases; junction bases not matched to a gene: 10. The CDR3 nucleotides read TGTGCCAGCAGCGTAGGGCTAGCGGGTCCCCTCCACGAGCAGTACTTC. This gives the protein CASSVGLAGPLHEQYF.

In this sample, this clone turned up a few times. CDR3 coding DNA: TGCGCCAGCAGCCCGTCGACAGAAAGATCTGGGGCCAACGTCCTGACTTTC. Translation: CASSPSTERSGANVLTF. The rearrangement uses TRBV4-1 and TRBJ2-6; D might be TRBD1 (5 bases). V dropped 4 bases and J dropped 1 base, with 14 bases sitting between them. The CDR3 is 17 amino acids. Germline-derived CDR1 and CDR2 are MGHRA and YSYEKL.

The chain links TRBV10-1 to TRBJ2-3; TRBD2 agrees at 8 bases. Germline trimming cut 4 bases from V and 4 bases from J; bases unmatched to any gene: 16. The CDR3 covers 18 residues. Germline V lookup: CDR1 WNHNN, CDR2 SYGVQD (reference sequence). The CDR3 protein is CASSGSKGLALLPDTQYF. In nucleotides, the CDR3 is TGCGCCAGCAGTGGATCGAAAGGACTAGCTCTACTGCCAGATACGCAGTATTTT.

This chain links TRBV9 with TRBJ1-1, with D possibly being TRBD1 (5 bases). The CDR3 spans 14 residues. Germline V CDR1 and CDR2: SGDLS, YYNGEE. Trimming took 0 bases from V and 3 from J, leaving 9 bases between them. The CDR3 region has the DNA TGTGCCAGCAGCGTAGACGGGGGTGACACTGAAGCTTTCTTT. Translating gives CASSVDGGDTEAFF.

CDR3 bases: TGCGCCAGCAGCCAAGAGCCCACGCGGGCGGGCCTCACAGATACGCAGTATTTT. Translation gives CASSQEPTRAGLTDTQYF. The rearrangement links TRBV4-1 to TRBJ2-3; perhaps TRBD2 as D (5 bases). The V and J ends lost 0 bases and 2 bases respectively, with 18 bases between them. Germline loops: CDR1 MGHRA, CDR2 YSYEKL. The CDR3 has 18 amino acids.

This chain links TRBV7-3 with TRBJ1-5; possibly TRBD1 for D (6 bases). CDR1 and CDR2 (germline): SGHTA, FQGTGA. V lost 7 bases and J lost 0, with 13 bases in between. This CDR3 is 15 amino acids long. The chain's CDR3 is CASTLDRDSNQPQHF. CDR3 in DNA: TGTGCCAGCACCCTGGACAGAGATAGCAATCAGCCCCAGCATTTT.

This rearrangement joins TRBV28 to TRBJ1-5; D gene ambiguous. Trimming took off 0 bases at V and 3 bases at J, with 6 bases between the two ends. The CDR3 covers 14 residues. Germline V CDR1 and CDR2: MDHEN, SYDVKM. The CDR3 bases are TGTGCCAGCAGTTTATGCCCAGACAATCAGCCCCAGCATTTT. Encoded protein: CASSLCPDNQPQHF.

The V call is TRBV6-6, the J call TRBJ1-5; 11 bases agree with TRBD1. Trimming at V came to 7 bases and at J to 6 bases, leaving 5 bases not matched to a gene. The CDR3 loop spans 14 amino acids. Germline CDR1 is MNHNY and CDR2 is SVGAGI (reference sequence). CDR3: CASTLDRGLQPQHF. The DNA for the CDR3 is TGTGCCAGCACCCTGGACAGGGGGCTTCAGCCCCAGCATTTT.

V and J are TRBV19 and TRBJ2-1; unclear D gene. This CDR3 has 13 residues. V was trimmed by 5 bases and J by 8 bases, leaving 13 bases between them. Germline V lookup: CDR1 LNHDA, CDR2 SQIVND (reference sequence). The CDR3 coding sequence is TGTGCCAGTAGTTTCCGTACGAGCGATGAGCAGTTCTTC. Encoded protein: CASSFRTSDEQFF. Looking up the rest from reference TRBV19 and TRBJ2-1 gives the full variable domain: DGGITQSPKYLFRKEGQNVTLSCEQNLNHDAMYWYRQDPGQGLRLIYYSQIVNDFQKGDIAEGYSVSREKKESFPLTVTSAQKNPTAFYLCASSFRTSDEQFFGPGTRLTVL.

CDR3 DNA: TGTGCCAGCAGTAGAGGACAGGGGGCGCAAAGCTATGGCTACACCTTC. It yields the protein CASSRGQGAQSYGYTF. The chain couples TRBV28 to TRBJ1-2, with 11 bases matching TRBD1. J lost 4 bases, V lost 5 bases, and 9 bases had no gene match. CDR3 length equals 16 residues. Germline values: CDR1 MDHEN, CDR2 SYDVKM.

The chain has TRBV9 and TRBJ2-2, with TRBD1 matching over 7 bases. Germline CDR1 is SGDLS and CDR2 is YYNGEE. The CDR3 contains 14 residues. Trimming removed 4 bases from V and 4 bases from J; junction bases left unmatched: 4. CDR3 amino acids: CASSSGTATGELFF. The CDR3 nucleotides read TGTGCCAGCAGCTCCGGGACAGCCACCGGGGAGCTGTTTTTT.

The chain recombines TRBV6-6 with TRBJ2-1; 7 bases line up with TRBD2. Trimming cost V 7 bases and J 5 bases; bases outside gene matches: 11. CDR1 is MNHNY, CDR2 SVGAGI, per germline (reference sequence). This CDR3 has 15 amino acids. CDR3 protein: CASTSGTTGNNEQFF. The CDR3 bases are TGTGCCAGCACGAGCGGGACCACTGGAAACAATGAGCAGTTCTTC.

The chain has TRBV10-3 and TRBJ1-2; 10 positions match TRBD1. The V gene's germline CDR1 is ENHRY and CDR2 SYGVKD. CDR3 length: 16 amino acids. The trim removed 7 bases at V and 4 bases at J, leaving 12 bases unmatched. CDR3 in amino acids: CAINKDRDRGGYGYTF. The CDR3 nucleotides are TGTGCCATCAATAAAGACCGGGACAGGGGAGGCTATGGCTACACCTTC.

The CDR3 loop reads CASSNDRAQPQHF. CDR3 sequence (DNA): TGTGCCAGTAGTAACGACAGGGCCCAGCCCCAGCATTTT. The chain joins TRBV19 to TRBJ1-5; 7 bases agree with TRBD1. The length of the CDR3 is 13 residues. J gave up 7 bases and V 4 bases, and 4 bases lay outside the gene matches. Germline-derived CDR1 and CDR2 are LNHDA and SQIVND (reference sequence).

This clone came up once. The gene calls are TRBV5-1 and TRBJ1-1, with 10 positions matching TRBD1. Per germline, CDR1 SGHRS and CDR2 YFSETQ. The junction had 6 bases not matched to a gene; V was cut back by 4 bases and J by 6 bases. This CDR3 is 14 amino acids long. CDR3 amino acids: CASSPGTGEAEAFF. CDR3 bases: TGCGCCAGCAGCCCCGGGACAGGGGAGGCTGAAGCTTTCTTT.

This clone showed up just a few times. The rearrangement joins TRBV5-5 to TRBJ2-7; D not resolved. This CDR3 spans 14 amino acids. Looked up from germline, CDR1 is SGHKS and CDR2 is YYEKEE (reference sequence). V was clipped by 7 bases and J by 3 bases, with 17 bases between them. CDR3 in DNA: TGTGCCAGCCTAATGCCCCTGTCCATCTACGAGCAGTACTTC. Translating gives CASLMPLSIYEQYF. The entire variable domain, with the rest obtained from reference TRBV5-5 and TRBJ2-7, is as follows: DAGVTQSPTHLIKTRGQQVTLRCSPISGHKSVSWYQQVLGQGPQFIFQYYEKEERGRGNFPDRFSARQFPNYSSELNVNALLLGDSALYLCASLMPLSIYEQYFGPGTRLTVT.

This chain connects TRBV30 to TRBJ2-1; the match to TRBD2 covers 16 bases. The CDR3 totals 16 residues. Per the germline V gene, CDR1 is GTSNPN and CDR2 is SVGIG (reference sequence). The V and J ends lost 3 bases and 9 bases, in that order; junction bases with no gene match: 8. DNA for the CDR3: TGTGCCTGGAGCGCTGGGACTAGCGGGAGGGCCAGTGAGCAGTTCTTC. It is translated as CAWSAGTSGRASEQFF.

CDR3 amino acids: CASSSGPPPYEQYF. For the CDR3, the DNA is TGTGCCAGCAGTTCTGGGCCCCCCCCCTACGAGCAGTACTTC. The J gene is TRBJ2-7, the V gene TRBV11-2; D gene unclear. The CDR3 loop spans 14 amino acids. Germline V lookup: CDR1 SGHAT, CDR2 FQNNGV. V lost 6 bases and J 2 bases, leaving 14 bases between the germline ends.

The V and J genes are TRBV18 and TRBJ2-7; D call uncertain. V lost 1 base and J 2 bases, leaving 6 bases between the germline ends. Germline CDR1 KGHSH, CDR2 LQKENI. The CDR3 is 13 residues long. The DNA of the CDR3 is TGTGCCAGCTCACCACGGGCCGCCTACGAGCAGTACTTC. Translation gives CASSPRAAYEQYF.

The chain combines TRBV6-5 with TRBJ2-3; TRBD1 is a possible D gene (5 bases). The CDR3 is 15 residues long. Germline V CDR1 and CDR2: MNHEY, SVGAGI. The V and J ends lost 6 bases and 0 bases respectively, with 13 bases between them. For the CDR3, the DNA is TGTGCCAGCAGCCAAGTCGACAGCAGCACAGATACGCAGTATTTT. Residues: CASSQVDSSTDTQYF.

This rearrangement joins TRBV5-1 to TRBJ2-3; a weak D match, TRBD2 (5 bases). V lost 1 base to trimming and J lost 2 bases, with 8 bases between them. The CDR3 extends over 14 amino acids. The germline gives CDR1 SGHRS, CDR2 YFSETQ. CDR3 nucleotide sequence: TGCGCCAGCAGCTTGCGAGGGATCACAGATACGCAGTATTTT. Residues: CASSLRGITDTQYF.

The V call is TRBV5-1, the J call TRBJ2-5, with 8 bases matching TRBD1. The CDR3 spans 14 residues. The germline V gene encodes CDR1 SGHRS and CDR2 YFSETQ. The V gene end was trimmed by 1 base and the J gene end by 2 bases; junction bases not matched to a gene: 1. This CDR3 is CASSLRTGQETQYF. CDR3 in DNA: TGCGCCAGCAGCTTGAGGACAGGGCAAGAGACCCAGTACTTC.

The chain is built from TRBV4-2 and TRBJ1-2, with 8 positions matching TRBD1. From germline, CDR1 is LGHNA and CDR2 YNFKEQ. With V trimmed by 4 bases and J by 0 bases, 13 bases remained unmatched. The CDR3 has 18 amino acids. In nucleotides, the CDR3 is TGTGCCAGCAGCCGCCAGGGGGCCGGGGGGACTCCTAACTATGGCTACACCTTC. Amino acids: CASSRQGAGGTPNYGYTF.

The rearrangement joins TRBV27 to TRBJ1-1; maybe TRBD1 (6 bases). Trimming pared 5 bases from V and 3 bases from J, leaving 16 bases between. There are 15 residues in the CDR3. The germline gives CDR1 MNHEY, CDR2 SMNVEV (reference sequence). CDR3 amino acids: CASSTGTPGHTEAFF. CDR3 bases: TGTGCCAGCAGTACAGGGACACCGGGCCACACTGAAGCTTTCTTT.